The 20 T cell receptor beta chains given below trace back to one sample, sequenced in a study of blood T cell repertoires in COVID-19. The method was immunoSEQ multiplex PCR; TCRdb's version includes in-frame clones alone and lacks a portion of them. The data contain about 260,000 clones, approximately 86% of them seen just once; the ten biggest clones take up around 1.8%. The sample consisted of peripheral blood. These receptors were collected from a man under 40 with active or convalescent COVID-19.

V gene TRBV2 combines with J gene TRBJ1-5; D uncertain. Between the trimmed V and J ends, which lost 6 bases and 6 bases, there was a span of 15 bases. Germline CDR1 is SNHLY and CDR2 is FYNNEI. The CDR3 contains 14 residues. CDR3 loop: CASRDRRGSQPQHF. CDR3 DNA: TGTGCCAGCAGGGATAGGAGAGGGAGTCAGCCCCAGCATTTT. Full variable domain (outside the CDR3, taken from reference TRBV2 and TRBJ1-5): EPEVTQTPSHQVTQMGQEVILRCVPISNHLYFYWYRQILGQKVEFLVSFYNNEISEKSEIFDDQFSVERPDGSNFTLKIRSTKLEDSAMYFCASRDRRGSQPQHFGDGTRLSIL.

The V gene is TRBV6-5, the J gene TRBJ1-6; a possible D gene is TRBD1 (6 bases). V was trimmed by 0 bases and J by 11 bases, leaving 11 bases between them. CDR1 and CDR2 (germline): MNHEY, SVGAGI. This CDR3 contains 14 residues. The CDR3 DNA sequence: TGTGCCAGCAGTTACTCAATGGGGGGGCCACCCCTCCACTTT. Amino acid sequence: CASSYSMGGPPLHF.

The CDR3 region is CASSPSQDRDSNQPQHF. CDR3 DNA sequence: TGCGCCAGCAGCCCCTCCCAGGACAGGGATAGCAATCAGCCCCAGCATTTT. J is TRBJ1-5 and V is TRBV4-1; the match to TRBD1 covers 8 bases. CDR1 and CDR2 from the germline V gene are MGHRA and YSYEKL. V was clipped by 4 bases and J by 0 bases; unmatched bases: 8. The CDR3 extends over 17 amino acids.

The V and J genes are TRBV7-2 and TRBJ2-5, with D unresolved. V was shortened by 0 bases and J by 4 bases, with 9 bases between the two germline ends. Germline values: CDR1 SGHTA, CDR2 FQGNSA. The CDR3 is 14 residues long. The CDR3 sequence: CASSLASSGETQYF. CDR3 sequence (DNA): TGTGCCAGCAGCTTAGCCTCTAGTGGAGAGACCCAGTACTTC.

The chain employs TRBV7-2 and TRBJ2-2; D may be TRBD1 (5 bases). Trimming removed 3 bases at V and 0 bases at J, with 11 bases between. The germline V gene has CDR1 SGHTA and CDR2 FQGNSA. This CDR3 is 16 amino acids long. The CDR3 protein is CASSFQGTSNTGELFF. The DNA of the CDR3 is TGTGCCAGCAGCTTCCAGGGAACGTCGAACACCGGGGAGCTGTTTTTT.

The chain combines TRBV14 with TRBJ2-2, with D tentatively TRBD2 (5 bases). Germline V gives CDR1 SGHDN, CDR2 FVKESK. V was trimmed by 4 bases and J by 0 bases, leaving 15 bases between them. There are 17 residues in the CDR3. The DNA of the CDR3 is TGTGCCAGCAGCCCCCCATTAGGGAGACCGAACACCGGGGAGCTGTTTTTT. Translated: CASSPPLGRPNTGELFF.

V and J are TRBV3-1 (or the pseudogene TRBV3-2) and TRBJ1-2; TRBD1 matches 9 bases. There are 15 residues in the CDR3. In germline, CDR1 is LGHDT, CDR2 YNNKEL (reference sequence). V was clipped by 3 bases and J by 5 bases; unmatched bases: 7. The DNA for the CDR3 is TGTGCCAGCAGCCACGGGACAGGGCTCATATATGGCTACACCTTC. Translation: CASSHGTGLIYGYTF.

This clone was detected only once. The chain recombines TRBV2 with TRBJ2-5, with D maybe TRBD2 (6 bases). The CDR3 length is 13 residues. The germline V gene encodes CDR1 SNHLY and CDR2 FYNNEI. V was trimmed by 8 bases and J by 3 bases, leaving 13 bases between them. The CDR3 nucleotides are TGTGCCAGCGGGGGACTGATAAAAGAGACCCAGTACTTC. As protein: CASGGLIKETQYF.

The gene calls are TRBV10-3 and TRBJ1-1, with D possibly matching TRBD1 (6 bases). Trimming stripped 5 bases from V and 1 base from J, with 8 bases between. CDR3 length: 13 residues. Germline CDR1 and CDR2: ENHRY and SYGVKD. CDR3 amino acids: CAISRDTNTEAFF. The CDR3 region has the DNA TGTGCCATCAGTCGGGACACGAACACTGAAGCTTTCTTT.

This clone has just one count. In nucleotides, the CDR3 is TGTGCCAGCAGCCCCGCCCGGACAGGATCAGAGACCCAGTACTTC. As protein: CASSPARTGSETQYF. The chain couples TRBV5-8 to TRBJ2-5, with 7 bases lining up with TRBD1. The CDR3 loop spans 15 amino acids. In germline, CDR1 is SGHTS, CDR2 YDEGEE. V trimming: 4 bases; J trimming: 4 bases; junction bases outside the gene matches: 10. Complete variable domain (other parts from reference TRBV5-8 and TRBJ2-5): EAGVTQSPTHLIKTRGQQATLRCSPISGHTSVYWYQQALGLGLQFLLWYDEGEERNRGNFPPRFSGRQFPNYSSELNVNALELEDSALYLCASSPARTGSETQYFGPGTRLLVL.

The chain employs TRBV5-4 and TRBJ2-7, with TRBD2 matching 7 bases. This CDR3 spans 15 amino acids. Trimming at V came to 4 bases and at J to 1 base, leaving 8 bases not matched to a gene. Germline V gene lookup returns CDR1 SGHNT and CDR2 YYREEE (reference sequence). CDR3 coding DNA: TGTGCCAGCAGCCCGGTACGGGGAGGGTCCTACGAGCAGTACTTC. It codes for CASSPVRGGSYEQYF.

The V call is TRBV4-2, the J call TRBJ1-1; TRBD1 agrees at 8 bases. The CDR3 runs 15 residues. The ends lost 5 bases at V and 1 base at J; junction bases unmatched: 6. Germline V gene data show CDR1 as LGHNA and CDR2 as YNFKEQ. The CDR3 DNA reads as TGTGCCAGCAGCTTCCAACAGGGGGAGAACACTGAAGCTTTCTTT. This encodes CASSFQQGENTEAFF.

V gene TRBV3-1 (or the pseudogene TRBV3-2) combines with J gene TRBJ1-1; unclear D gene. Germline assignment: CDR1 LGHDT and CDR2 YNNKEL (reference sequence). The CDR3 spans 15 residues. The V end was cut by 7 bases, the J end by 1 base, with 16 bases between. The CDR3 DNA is TGTGCCAGCACCGCATCGGAGATGGGGAACACTGAAGCTTTCTTT. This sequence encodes CASTASEMGNTEAFF.

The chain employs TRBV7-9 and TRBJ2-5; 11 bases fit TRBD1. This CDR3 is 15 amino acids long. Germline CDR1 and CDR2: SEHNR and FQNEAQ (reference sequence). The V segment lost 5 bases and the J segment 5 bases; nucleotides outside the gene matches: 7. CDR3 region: CASSGGTGGLETQYF. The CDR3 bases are TGTGCCAGCAGCGGGGGGACAGGGGGATTGGAGACCCAGTACTTC. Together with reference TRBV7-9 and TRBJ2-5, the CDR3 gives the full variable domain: DTGVSQNPRHKITKRGQNVTFRCDPISEHNRLYWYRQTLGQGPEFLTYFQNEAQLEKSRLLSDRFSAERPKGSFSTLEIQRTEQGDSAMYLCASSGGTGGLETQYFGPGTRLLVL.

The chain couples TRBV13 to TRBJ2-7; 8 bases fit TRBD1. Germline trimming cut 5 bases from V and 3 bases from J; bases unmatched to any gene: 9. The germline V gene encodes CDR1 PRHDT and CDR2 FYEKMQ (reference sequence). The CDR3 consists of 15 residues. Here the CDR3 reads CASSAGGTGDYEQYF. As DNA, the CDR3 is TGTGCCAGCAGCGCAGGGGGGACAGGAGACTACGAGCAGTACTTC.

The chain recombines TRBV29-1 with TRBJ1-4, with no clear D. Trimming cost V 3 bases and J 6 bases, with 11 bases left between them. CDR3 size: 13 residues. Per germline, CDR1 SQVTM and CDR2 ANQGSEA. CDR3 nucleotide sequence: TGCAGCGTTGATTTCGGCGGGGATGAAAAACTGTTTTTT. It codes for CSVDFGGDEKLFF.

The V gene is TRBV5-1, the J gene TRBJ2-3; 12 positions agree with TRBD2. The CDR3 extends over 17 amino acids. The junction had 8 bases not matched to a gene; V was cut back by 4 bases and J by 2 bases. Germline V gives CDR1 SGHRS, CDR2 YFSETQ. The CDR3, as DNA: TGCGCCAGCAGCGCCGGACTAGCGGGGAGTTTCACAGATACGCAGTATTTT. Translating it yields CASSAGLAGSFTDTQYF.

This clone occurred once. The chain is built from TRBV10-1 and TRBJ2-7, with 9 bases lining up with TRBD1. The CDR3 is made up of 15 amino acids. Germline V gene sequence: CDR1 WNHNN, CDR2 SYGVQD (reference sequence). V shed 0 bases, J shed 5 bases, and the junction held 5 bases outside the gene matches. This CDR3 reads CASSESGQGLDEQYF. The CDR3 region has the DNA TGCGCCAGCAGTGAGTCGGGACAGGGCCTTGACGAGCAGTACTTC.

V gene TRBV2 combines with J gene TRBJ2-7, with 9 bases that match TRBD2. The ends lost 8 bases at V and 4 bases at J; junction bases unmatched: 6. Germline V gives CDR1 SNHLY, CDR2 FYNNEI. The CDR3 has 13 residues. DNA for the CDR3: TGTGCCAGCGGGACTAGCAATGTGTACGAGCAGTACTTC. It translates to CASGTSNVYEQYF. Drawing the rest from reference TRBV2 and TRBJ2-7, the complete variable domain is EPEVTQTPSHQVTQMGQEVILRCVPISNHLYFYWYRQILGQKVEFLVSFYNNEISEKSEIFDDQFSVERPDGSNFTLKIRSTKLEDSAMYFCASGTSNVYEQYFGPGTRLTVT.

The CDR3 sequence is CASSRPGQGWNEQFF. The CDR3 DNA reads as TGTGCCAGCAGCCGCCCGGGACAGGGGTGGAATGAGCAGTTCTTC. The chain links TRBV3-1 (or the pseudogene TRBV3-2) to TRBJ2-1, with 10 nucleotides matching TRBD1. Germline values: CDR1 LGHDT, CDR2 YNNKEL (reference sequence). This CDR3 region has 15 residues. With 4 bases clipped from V and 7 bases from J, the junction kept 7 bases outside the gene matches.